The next 26 T cell receptor beta chains were all read from a single sample in a study of blood T cell repertoires in COVID-19. The data were produced by immunoSEQ multiplex PCR, yet TCRdb's version contains in-frame clones alone and is incomplete. The table has 60,000 to 70,000 clones, 88% seen once. Material: peripheral blood. Every receptor here comes from a woman aged 60 to 75 with COVID-19, enrolled during active disease.

The chain joins TRBV18 to TRBJ2-5, with 12 bases that match TRBD2. The CDR3 is 15 amino acids. V gave up 6 bases and J gave up 2 bases; unmatched junction bases: 4. CDR1 and CDR2 from the germline V gene are KGHSH and LQKENI. CDR3 residues: CASSGLAGKQETQYF. The CDR3 nucleotides are TGTGCCAGCTCCGGACTAGCGGGGAAACAAGAGACCCAGTACTTC.

This chain uses TRBV11-3 with TRBJ2-1, with 7 bases that match TRBD1. The germline CDR1 and CDR2 sequences are SGHNT and YENEEA. The CDR3 spans 11 residues. V was clipped by 4 bases and J by 10 bases; unmatched bases: 1. The CDR3 sequence: CASSSGQEQFF. CDR3 in DNA: TGTGCCAGCAGCTCGGGACAGGAGCAGTTCTTC.

The genes are TRBV4-1 and TRBJ1-5, with 9 bases aligning to TRBD1. There are 16 residues in the CDR3. Germline V CDR1 and CDR2: MGHRA, YSYEKL. The J segment lost 7 bases and the V segment lost 2 bases, leaving 9 bases of the junction unmatched. CDR3 nucleotides: TGCGCCAGCAGCCAACCCGGACAGGGGACGGTACAGCCCCAGCATTTT. Amino acids: CASSQPGQGTVQPQHF.

This chain uses TRBV7-9 with TRBJ1-5, with TRBD1 as a possible D gene (5 bases). CDR3 length equals 15 residues. V lost 1 base and J 5 bases, leaving 12 bases between the germline ends. Germline lookup yields CDR1 SEHNR and CDR2 FQNEAQ (reference sequence). The CDR3 here is CASSLDGQGYQPQHF. The CDR3 DNA reads TGTGCCAGCAGCTTAGACGGGCAGGGCTATCAGCCCCAGCATTTT.

The CDR3 coding sequence is TGTGCCAGTTCCGGGACTAGCGGGAATTACGAGCAGTACTTC. Its protein product is CASSGTSGNYEQYF. The chain has TRBV27 and TRBJ2-7, with TRBD2 identical over 13 bases. CDR1 and CDR2 from the germline V gene are MNHEY and SMNVEV (reference sequence). J was trimmed by 4 bases and V by 9 bases; bases with no gene match: 6. The CDR3 consists of 14 residues.

This sequence joins TRBV19 and TRBJ1-4; D is undetermined. The germline V and J ends were trimmed by 3 bases and 7 bases, with 15 bases remaining between them. There are 15 residues in the CDR3. Germline loops: CDR1 LNHDA, CDR2 SQIVND (reference sequence). As DNA, the CDR3 is TGTGCCAGTAGTATGGCGCCCCGGGGAGGTGAAAAACTGTTTTTT. This translates into CASSMAPRGGEKLFF.

V usage is TRBV30 and J usage is TRBJ2-5; maybe TRBD1 (5 bases). The CDR3 covers 13 residues. Deletions cut 4 bases from V and 7 bases from J, with 16 bases between. Per germline, CDR1 GTSNPN and CDR2 SVGIG (reference sequence). The CDR3: CAWTTVPEGTQYF. The CDR3 region has the DNA TGTGCCTGGACGACAGTCCCTGAAGGGACCCAGTACTTC.

V gene TRBV7-2 combines with J gene TRBJ2-2, with 10 bases that match TRBD2. CDR3 length: 17 amino acids. Germline V lookup: CDR1 SGHTA, CDR2 FQGNSA. V trimming: 5 bases; J trimming: 1 base; junction bases outside the gene matches: 7. CDR3 coding DNA: TGTGCCAGCAGCACCACTAGCGGGAACAGGAACACCGGGGAGCTGTTTTTT. It translates to CASSTTSGNRNTGELFF. The variable domain in full, completed from reference TRBV7-2 and TRBJ2-2, reads GAGVSQSPSNKVTEKGKDVELRCDPISGHTALYWYRQSLGQGLEFLIYFQGNSAPDKSGLPSDRFSAERTGGSVSTLTIQRTQQEDSAVYLCASSTTSGNRNTGELFFGEGSRLTVL.

The genes are TRBV5-4 and TRBJ2-1; D is uncertain. The germline V gene encodes CDR1 SGHNT and CDR2 YYREEE (reference sequence). V was clipped by 0 bases and J by 2 bases, with 12 bases between them. The CDR3 runs 16 residues. The CDR3 here is CASSLVVTAAYNEQFF. The CDR3 coding sequence is TGTGCCAGCAGCTTGGTGGTGACTGCGGCCTACAATGAGCAGTTCTTC.

The chain joins TRBV19 to TRBJ1-5, with D maybe TRBD1 (6 bases). The length of the CDR3 is 17 residues. V lost 4 bases and J lost 0, with 16 bases in between. The V gene's germline CDR1 is LNHDA and CDR2 SQIVND (reference sequence). The CDR3: CASSTGAGAYSNQPQHF. CDR3 DNA sequence: TGTGCCAGTAGTACCGGTGCAGGGGCATATAGCAATCAGCCCCAGCATTTT.

V usage is TRBV28 and J usage is TRBJ2-1; D may be TRBD1 (5 bases). Germline lookup yields CDR1 MDHEN and CDR2 SYDVKM. V gave up 6 bases and J gave up 7 bases, with 19 bases separating them. This CDR3 is 15 amino acids long. CDR3 protein: CASRSGQGIGNEQFF. The CDR3 DNA reads as TGTGCCAGCAGATCGGGCCAGGGAATAGGAAATGAGCAGTTCTTC.

The chain carries TRBV19 and TRBJ2-1; the match to TRBD2 covers 10 bases. CDR3 size: 16 residues. Losses at the gene ends were 4 bases for V and 7 bases for J; bases not matched to a gene: 10. CDR1 LNHDA and CDR2 SQIVND come from the germline V gene (reference sequence). For the CDR3, the DNA is TGTGCCAGTAGTAGCCAAACCGGGACTAGCGAAAATGAGCAGTTCTTC. As protein: CASSSQTGTSENEQFF.

This chain connects TRBV3-1 (or the pseudogene TRBV3-2) to TRBJ2-7; D gene unclear. The CDR3 runs to 13 residues. V lost 1 base, J lost 3 bases, and 7 bases lay in between. Germline V gene data show CDR1 as LGHDT and CDR2 as YNNKEL (reference sequence). The CDR3 spells CASSQGLLYEQYF. For the CDR3, the DNA is TGTGCCAGCAGCCAAGGTCTACTCTACGAGCAGTACTTC.

V gene TRBV6-2 or TRBV6-3 combines with J gene TRBJ1-1; weak D call: TRBD1 (5 bases). V lost 4 bases and J 3 bases, leaving 9 bases between the germline ends. The V gene's germline CDR1 is MNHEY and CDR2 SVGEGT. The CDR3 is made up of 13 amino acids. The CDR3 DNA reads as TGTGCCAGCAGTTCAGGACACTACACTGAAGCTTTCTTT. Its translation is CASSSGHYTEAFF.

Notes on this clone: Other DNA sequences in this sample translate to the same CDR3. This chain uses TRBV5-1 with TRBJ2-5; TRBD1 might be the D (5 bases). Germline values: CDR1 SGHRS, CDR2 YFSETQ. The V end lost 0 bases, the J end lost 5 bases, and 11 bases lay between the germline ends. The CDR3 totals 14 residues. The CDR3 reads CASSLGRGAETQYF. Here the CDR3 DNA reads TGCGCCAGCAGCTTGGGTAGGGGCGCGGAGACCCAGTACTTC.

J is TRBJ2-1 and V is TRBV15; 7 bases line up with TRBD2. The CDR3 has 16 amino acids. The ends lost 0 bases at V and 7 bases at J; junction bases unmatched: 9. Germline lookup yields CDR1 LNHNV and CDR2 YYDKDF (reference sequence). The CDR3 reads CATSRDLGGGKNEQFF. CDR3 DNA: TGTGCCACCAGCAGAGATCTTGGCGGGGGAAAGAATGAGCAGTTCTTC.

This clone has a single count. The CDR3 reads CASSLGLPTDTQYF. The CDR3 DNA is TGTGCCAGCAGTTTAGGACTACCCACAGATACGCAGTATTTT. The chain employs TRBV27 and TRBJ2-3, with D possibly matching TRBD2 (6 bases). The CDR3 length is 14 residues. Trimming cost V 2 bases and J 2 bases, with 8 bases left between them. Germline V CDR1 and CDR2: MNHEY, SMNVEV (reference sequence).

This chain joins TRBV6-5 and TRBJ2-1; D call uncertain. From germline, CDR1 is MNHEY and CDR2 SVGAGI. This CDR3 is 16 amino acids long. The germline V and J ends were trimmed by 0 bases and 2 bases, with 11 bases remaining between them. DNA for the CDR3: TGTGCCAGCAGTTACTCGGGCACTCCCACCTACAATGAGCAGTTCTTC. Translation: CASSYSGTPTYNEQFF.

This chain links TRBV10-3 with TRBJ1-5, with 7 bases identical to TRBD1. This CDR3 has 13 residues. Trimming at V came to 8 bases and at J to 1 base, leaving 2 bases not matched to a gene. In germline, CDR1 is ENHRY, CDR2 SYGVKD. DNA of the CDR3: TGTGCCATCCAGGGGGACAGCAATCAGCCCCAGCATTTT. It yields the protein CAIQGDSNQPQHF.

The V call is TRBV29-1, the J call TRBJ2-2; perhaps TRBD2 as D (5 bases). The CDR3 runs 12 residues. The V and J ends lost 5 bases and 6 bases respectively, with 10 bases between them. The germline gives CDR1 SQVTM, CDR2 ANQGSEA. This CDR3 reads CSVPGGPGELFF. The CDR3 DNA follows: TGCAGCGTTCCCGGAGGCCCCGGGGAGCTGTTTTTT.

The gene calls are TRBV6-4 and TRBJ2-1, with 9 bases aligning to TRBD2. The V segment lost 5 bases and the J segment 2 bases; nucleotides outside the gene matches: 4. The V gene's germline CDR1 is MRHNA and CDR2 SNTAGT. The CDR3 is 15 residues long. The CDR3: CASSRTSDPYNEQFF. CDR3 coding DNA: TGTGCCAGCAGTCGGACTAGCGACCCCTACAATGAGCAGTTCTTC.

The J gene is TRBJ2-5, the V gene TRBV11-2; TRBD2 aligns across 9 bases. V was clipped by 4 bases and J by 4 bases; unmatched bases: 10. Per germline, CDR1 SGHAT and CDR2 FQNNGV. The CDR3 runs 16 residues. The CDR3 spells CASSSAGREGAETQYF. The DNA for the CDR3 is TGTGCCAGCAGCTCGGCGGGGCGGGAGGGGGCAGAGACCCAGTACTTC.

A single count supports this clone. This chain connects TRBV7-8 to TRBJ1-1; D is undetermined. There are 13 residues in the CDR3. Germline CDR1 and CDR2: SGHVS and FQNEAQ. V was pared by 5 bases and J by 1 base, with 8 bases between. CDR3 DNA sequence: TGTGCCAGCAGCCCCGGGTGGAACACTGAAGCTTTCTTT. Its protein product is CASSPGWNTEAFF.

This chain connects TRBV28 to TRBJ1-1, with TRBD1 as a possible D gene (5 bases). The CDR3 has 15 amino acids. Per germline, CDR1 MDHEN and CDR2 SYDVKM. Trimming shortened V by 2 bases and J by 5 bases, and 15 bases separated the two germline ends. CDR3 sequence: CASSLTAGMVTEAFF. The CDR3 bases are TGTGCCAGCAGTTTAACGGCAGGGATGGTTACTGAAGCTTTCTTT.

The chain uses TRBV28 and TRBJ1-6; 7 nucleotides line up with TRBD1. The CDR3 covers 16 residues. V lost 6 bases, J lost 10 bases, and 15 bases stayed unmatched. From germline, CDR1 is MDHEN and CDR2 SYDVKM. The chain's CDR3 is CASSLMGTASGSPLHF. Here the CDR3 DNA reads TGTGCCAGCAGCCTCATGGGGACAGCAAGTGGATCACCCCTCCACTTT.

The J gene is TRBJ1-1, the V gene TRBV27, with TRBD1 matching 11 bases. The CDR3 covers 16 residues. Germline values: CDR1 MNHEY, CDR2 SMNVEV (reference sequence). The J segment lost 0 bases and the V segment lost 10 bases, leaving 10 bases of the junction unmatched. This CDR3 reads CATSRDRGWVNTEAFF. In DNA form, the CDR3 reads TGTGCCACGTCCCGGGACAGGGGGTGGGTGAACACTGAAGCTTTCTTT.